This TCR beta chain was captured by sequencing in a study of siplizumab effects on memory and regulatory T cells (dated by TCRdb to about 2019). At the level of the whole study: The effect of the anti-CD2 antibody siplizumab on alloreactive T-cell subsets was examined in allogeneic mixed lymphocyte reactions constructed from human PBMCs. The full study reports these points: Because sequences at frequencies below about 10^-5 were poorly captured, only a minor fraction of alloreactive clones could be mapped back to unstimulated subsets. In reactions with siplizumab, an average of about 69% of mappable alloreactive CD4+ clones were Treg-derived, compared with around 28% in control reactions. No functional confirmation was obtained for the suppressive function of proliferating Tregs from siplizumab cultures. A naive or memory phenotype could not be assigned to roughly 80-97% of proliferating CD4+ or CD8+ clones. The cumulative frequency of alloreactive sequences that could be traced back to unstimulated CD4+ memory T cells was significantly reduced by siplizumab. Compared with memory T cells, unstimulated naive T cells appeared more diverse, and naive cells seemed to make a substantial contribution to the alloresponse.

Including cysteine and phenylalanine, the CDR3 has 16 amino acids. Just the 48-base CDR3 DNA is kept, in frame starting at base 1. CDR1 and CDR2 are drawn from the germline V gene: MGHDK, SYGVNS. At the junction V is shortened by 4 bases and J by 5 bases; bases outside the gene matches: 4. Sorted unstimulated T cells and proliferating T cells recovered from mixed lymphocyte reactions underwent TCRbeta CDR3 sequencing. Fresh whole blood from 9 to 11 HLA-typed healthy donors was used to isolate PBMCs. Of note for this clone: The antigen this receptor binds is unknown. Per-base quality was not reported, and no clone a single base away is much larger than it.

Library generation was performed with the immunoSEQ multiplex PCR assay. Around 9.9 x 10^4 TCR templates per sample were assayed by the deep sequencing platform. Genomic DNA extracted from sorted T cells was used for TCRbeta CDR3 sequencing. The original pipeline was this. The R programming language was used for the clonal analysis of the TCRbeta CDR3 data. Alloreactive CD4+ and CD8+ clones were identified by comparing unstimulated samples to CFSE-low samples taken after the reaction. Alloreactive CD4+ clones were assigned to regulatory or non-regulatory origin by matching sequences to sorted unstimulated Treg and non-Treg repertoires. The source is immuneACCESS, and TCRdb retained only in-frame sequences with V and J called. Part of the clones is not carried over; for the studies checked, unresolved V genes explain less than half of this, and the remainder is unexplained. V and J calls and clone size are those listed in that table; D and trimming were worked out from the DNA. The sample records more than 60,000 clones, 93% of which are singletons. The ten largest clonotypes hold less than 5.5% of the sample.

The rearranged chain carries TRBV25-1 and TRBJ2-3, and 15 junction bases match TRBD2. The receptor was derived from a human donor in good health. Source material: CD8+ T cells sorted from blood. The CDR3 region reads CASSASGLAGGDTQYF. The DNA is as follows: TGTGCCAGCAGTGCGTCGGGACTAGCGGGGGGAGATACGCAGTATTTT.